The clone carrying this T cell receptor beta chain was seen repeatedly, ten times or more. Antigen: not known. The read stops 3 residues short of the end of the CDR3; the missing end is completed from the germline J gene. These data belong to a study of T cell clonality in common variable immunodeficiency. There are 14 residues in the CDR3. V lost 4 bases and J lost 7; bases outside the gene matches: 9. Germline-derived CDR1 and CDR2 are SSHAT and FNYEAQ (reference sequence). Only in-frame clones appear in the TCRdb table, and some are missing; sequencing was by immunoSEQ multiplex PCR. This sample carries tens of thousands of clones, none of them present only once. Study results and limitations: Fewer deletions and N-nucleotide insertions were reportedly seen in common variable immunodeficiency TCR beta sequences. Compared with healthy controls, CVID subjects showed increased TCRbeta clonality, mostly in about a third.

The chain recombines TRBV7-7 with TRBJ2-5; 7 bases align to TRBD1. Source material: peripheral blood mononuclear cells. The receptor's source is a person between 18 and 75 years old in good health. The part of the CDR3 DNA that was read is TGTGCCAGCAGCTCCCCGGGACAGACGGGGACC. It translates to CASSSPGQTGT. The full CDR3 protein reads CASSSPGQTGTQYF.